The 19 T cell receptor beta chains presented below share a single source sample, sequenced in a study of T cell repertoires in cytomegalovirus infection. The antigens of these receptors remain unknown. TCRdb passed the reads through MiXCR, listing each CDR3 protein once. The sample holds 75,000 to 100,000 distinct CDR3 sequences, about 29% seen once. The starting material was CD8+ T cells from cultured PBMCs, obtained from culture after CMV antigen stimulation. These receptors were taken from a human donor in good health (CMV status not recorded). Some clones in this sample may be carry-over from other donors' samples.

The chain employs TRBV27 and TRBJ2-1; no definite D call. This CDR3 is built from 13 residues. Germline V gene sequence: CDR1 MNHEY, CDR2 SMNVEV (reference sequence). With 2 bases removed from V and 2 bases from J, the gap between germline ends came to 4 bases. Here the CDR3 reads CASSLVAYNEQFF. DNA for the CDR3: TGTGCCAGCAGTTTAGTGGCCTACAATGAGCAGTTCTTC.

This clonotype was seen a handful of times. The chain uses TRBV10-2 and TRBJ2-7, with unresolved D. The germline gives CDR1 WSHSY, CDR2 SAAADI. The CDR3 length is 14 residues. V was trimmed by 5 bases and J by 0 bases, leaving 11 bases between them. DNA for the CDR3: TGCGCCAGCAGTTTTCCCCCGGGCTCCTACGAGCAGTACTTC. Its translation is CASSFPPGSYEQYF.

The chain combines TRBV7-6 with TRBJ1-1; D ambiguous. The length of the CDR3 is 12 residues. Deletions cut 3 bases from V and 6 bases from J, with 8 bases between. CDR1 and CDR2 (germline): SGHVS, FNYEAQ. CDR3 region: CASSFWRSEAFF. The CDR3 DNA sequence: TGTGCCAGCAGCTTCTGGAGGTCTGAAGCTTTCTTT.

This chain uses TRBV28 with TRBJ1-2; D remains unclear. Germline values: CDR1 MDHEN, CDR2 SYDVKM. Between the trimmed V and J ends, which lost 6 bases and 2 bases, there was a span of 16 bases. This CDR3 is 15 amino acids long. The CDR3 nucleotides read TGTGCCAGCAGCCCTCTCCGACGGCTGAACTATGGCTACACCTTC. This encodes CASSPLRRLNYGYTF.

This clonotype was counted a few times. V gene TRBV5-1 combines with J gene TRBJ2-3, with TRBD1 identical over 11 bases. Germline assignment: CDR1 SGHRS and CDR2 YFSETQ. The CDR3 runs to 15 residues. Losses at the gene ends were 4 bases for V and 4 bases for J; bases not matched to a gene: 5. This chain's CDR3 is CASSPDRGQADTQYF. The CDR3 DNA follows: TGCGCCAGCAGCCCGGACAGGGGGCAGGCAGATACGCAGTATTTT.

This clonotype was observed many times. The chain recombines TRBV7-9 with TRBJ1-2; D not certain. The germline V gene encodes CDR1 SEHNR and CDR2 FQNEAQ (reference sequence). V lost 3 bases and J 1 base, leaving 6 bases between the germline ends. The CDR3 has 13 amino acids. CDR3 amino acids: CASSFSSNYGYTF. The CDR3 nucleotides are TGTGCCAGCAGCTTTTCTAGTAACTATGGCTACACCTTC.

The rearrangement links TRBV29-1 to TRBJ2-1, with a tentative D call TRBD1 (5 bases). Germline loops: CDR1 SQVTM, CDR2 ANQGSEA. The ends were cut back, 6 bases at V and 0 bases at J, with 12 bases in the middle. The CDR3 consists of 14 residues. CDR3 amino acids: CSVDSESSYNEQFF. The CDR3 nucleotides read TGCAGCGTAGACAGTGAAAGCTCCTACAATGAGCAGTTCTTC.

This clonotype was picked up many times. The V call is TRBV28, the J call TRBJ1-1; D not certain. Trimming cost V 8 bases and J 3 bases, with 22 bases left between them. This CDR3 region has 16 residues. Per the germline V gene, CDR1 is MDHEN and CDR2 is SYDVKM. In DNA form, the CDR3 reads TGTGCCAGCTCTAGTCCCGTAGCTCCCGGGTACACTGAAGCTTTCTTT. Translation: CASSSPVAPGYTEAFF.

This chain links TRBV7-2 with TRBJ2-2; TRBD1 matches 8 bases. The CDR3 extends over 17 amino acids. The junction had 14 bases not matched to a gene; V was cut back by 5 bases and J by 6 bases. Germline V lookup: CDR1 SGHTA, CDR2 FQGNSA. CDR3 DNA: TGTGCCAGCAGCACCTCTGGACAGGGAGGTATGGCCGGGGAGCTGTTTTTT. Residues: CASSTSGQGGMAGELFF.

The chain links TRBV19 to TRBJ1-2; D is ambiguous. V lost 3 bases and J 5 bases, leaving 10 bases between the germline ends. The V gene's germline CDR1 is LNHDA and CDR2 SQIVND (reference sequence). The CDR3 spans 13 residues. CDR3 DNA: TGTGCCAGTAGTATGGAAGGCCATTATGGCTACACCTTC. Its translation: CASSMEGHYGYTF.

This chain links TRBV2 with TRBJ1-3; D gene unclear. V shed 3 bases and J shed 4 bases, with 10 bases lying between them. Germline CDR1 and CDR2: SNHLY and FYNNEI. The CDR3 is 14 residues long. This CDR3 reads CASSEGYLGNTIYF. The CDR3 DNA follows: TGTGCCAGCAGTGAGGGCTACTTAGGAAACACCATATATTTT.

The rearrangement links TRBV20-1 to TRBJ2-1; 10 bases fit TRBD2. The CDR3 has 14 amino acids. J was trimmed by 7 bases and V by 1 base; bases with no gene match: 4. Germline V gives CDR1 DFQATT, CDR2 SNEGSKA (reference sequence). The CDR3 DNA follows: TGCAGTGCTAGAGGGCTAGCGGGGGTTAATGAGCAGTTCTTC. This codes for CSARGLAGVNEQFF.

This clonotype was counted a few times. CDR3 amino acids: CASSLRSGTEAFF. The CDR3 DNA follows: TGTGCCAGCAGCCTCCGAAGTGGCACTGAAGCTTTCTTT. J is TRBJ1-1 and V is TRBV7-3, with no clear D. Trimming took 5 bases from V and 4 from J, leaving 11 bases between them. Germline V lookup: CDR1 SGHTA, CDR2 FQGTGA. The CDR3 contains 13 residues.

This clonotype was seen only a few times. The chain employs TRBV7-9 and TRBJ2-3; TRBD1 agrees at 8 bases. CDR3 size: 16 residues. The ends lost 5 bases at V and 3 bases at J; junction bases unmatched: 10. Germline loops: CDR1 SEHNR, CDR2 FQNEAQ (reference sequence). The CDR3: CASSPWTGLGTDTQYF. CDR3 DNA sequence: TGTGCCAGCAGCCCATGGACAGGGTTGGGGACAGATACGCAGTATTTT.

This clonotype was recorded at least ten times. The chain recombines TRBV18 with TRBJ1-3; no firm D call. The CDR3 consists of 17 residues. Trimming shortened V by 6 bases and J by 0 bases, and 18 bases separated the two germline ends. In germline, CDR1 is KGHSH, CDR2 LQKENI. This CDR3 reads CASSRRRRGLSGNTIYF. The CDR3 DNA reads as TGTGCCAGCTCCCGAAGGCGGCGAGGTCTCTCTGGAAACACCATATATTTT. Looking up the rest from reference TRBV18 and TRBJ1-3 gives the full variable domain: NAGVMQNPRHLVRRRGQEARLRCSPMKGHSHVYWYRQLPEEGLKFMVYLQKENIIDESGMPKERFSAEFPKEGPSILRIQQVVRGDSAAYFCASSRRRRGLSGNTIYFGEGSWLTVV.

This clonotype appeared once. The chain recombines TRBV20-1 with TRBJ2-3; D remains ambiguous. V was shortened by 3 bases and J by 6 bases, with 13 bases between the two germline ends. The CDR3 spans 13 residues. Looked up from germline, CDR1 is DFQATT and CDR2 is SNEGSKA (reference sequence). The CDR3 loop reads CSARRPGLDTQYF. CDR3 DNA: TGCAGTGCTAGGAGGCCCGGGTTGGATACGCAGTATTTT.

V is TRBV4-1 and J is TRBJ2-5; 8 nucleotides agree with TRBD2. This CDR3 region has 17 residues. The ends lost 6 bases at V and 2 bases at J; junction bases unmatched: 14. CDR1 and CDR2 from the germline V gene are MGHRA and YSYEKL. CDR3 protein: CASSASDIAGTQETQYF. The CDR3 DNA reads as TGCGCCAGCAGTGCCAGTGACATAGCGGGGACGCAAGAGACCCAGTACTTC.

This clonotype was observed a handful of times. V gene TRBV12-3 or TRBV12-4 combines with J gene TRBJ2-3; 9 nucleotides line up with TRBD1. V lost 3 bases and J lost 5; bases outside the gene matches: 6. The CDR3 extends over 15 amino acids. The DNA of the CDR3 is TGTGCCAGCAGTTTCGGGACAGGGTGGGTAGATACGCAGTATTTT. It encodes CASSFGTGWVDTQYF.

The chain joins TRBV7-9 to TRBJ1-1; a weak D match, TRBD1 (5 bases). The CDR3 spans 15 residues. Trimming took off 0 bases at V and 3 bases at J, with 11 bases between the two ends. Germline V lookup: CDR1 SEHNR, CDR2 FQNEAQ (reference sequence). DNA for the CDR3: TGTGCCAGCAGCTTAGCTGGAACAGGAGACACTGAAGCTTTCTTT. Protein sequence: CASSLAGTGDTEAFF.